This TCR beta chain was obtained from a study of beta chain features in type 1 diabetes. This clone was detected only a few times. The whole isolated RNA underwent reverse transcription, so sequencing captured expressed TCRB transcripts. Some clones are missing from TCRdb's copy, which holds only in-frame ones; the method was immunoSEQ multiplex PCR. Of roughly 140,000 clones in the sample, about 7% were seen once. This clonotype was obtained from a woman aged 25 to 39 in good health. What was sequenced was central memory CD4+ T cells from blood.

The CDR3 region is CASSQDGTGVGGYTF. DNA for the CDR3: TGCGCCAGCAGCCAAGATGGAACAGGGGTTGGGGGATACACCTTC. The chain joins TRBV4-1 to TRBJ1-2, with TRBD1 identical over 7 bases. The junction had 12 bases not matched to a gene; V was cut back by 0 bases and J by 11 bases. Germline V gives CDR1 MGHRA, CDR2 YSYEKL. The CDR3 sequence is 15 residues long.